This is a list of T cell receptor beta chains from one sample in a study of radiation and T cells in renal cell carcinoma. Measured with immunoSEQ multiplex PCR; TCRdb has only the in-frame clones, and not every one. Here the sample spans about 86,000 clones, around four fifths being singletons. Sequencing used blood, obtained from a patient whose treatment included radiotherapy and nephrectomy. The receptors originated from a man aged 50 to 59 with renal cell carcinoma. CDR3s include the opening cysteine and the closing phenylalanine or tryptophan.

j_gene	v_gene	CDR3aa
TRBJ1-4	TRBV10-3	CAIRSRDRAGKLFF
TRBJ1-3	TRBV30	CAWSGMGWDPFSGNTIYF
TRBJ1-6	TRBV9	CASSTLYNSPLHF
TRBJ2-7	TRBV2	CASSVGLFEYEQYF
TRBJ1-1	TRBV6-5	CASRGTARAEAFF
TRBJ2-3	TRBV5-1	CASSLGLAGGIDTQYF
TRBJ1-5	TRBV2	CASRRDSNQPQHF
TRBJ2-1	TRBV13	CASSSDSYNEQFF
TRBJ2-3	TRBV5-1	CASSLGGAGNTQYF
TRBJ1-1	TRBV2	CASSDLGQRNTEAFF
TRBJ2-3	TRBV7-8	CASSSREGQNTQYF
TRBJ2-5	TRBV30	CAWSVGLAKTQYF
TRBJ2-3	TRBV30	CACSLTVSTDTQYF
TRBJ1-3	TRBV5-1	CASSLAIGAGNTIYF
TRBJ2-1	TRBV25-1	CASSARTSGRARNEQFF
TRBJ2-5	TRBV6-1	CASSEQGRETQYF
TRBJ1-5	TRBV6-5	CASSSLGEGANQPQHF
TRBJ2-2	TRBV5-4	CASSTGTRVGELFF
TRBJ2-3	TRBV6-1	CASSDVGWTDTQYF
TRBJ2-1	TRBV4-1	CASSQDQGAKIHEQFF
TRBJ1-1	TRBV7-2	CASSFGTAILNTEAFF
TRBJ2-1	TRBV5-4	CASSLQGTYNEQFF
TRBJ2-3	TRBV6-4	CASSDSRGGTDTQYF
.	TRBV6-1	CASSEIWGSSSYEQYF
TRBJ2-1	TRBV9	CASSVASFSYNEQFF
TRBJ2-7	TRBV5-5	CASSPVGQMVSYEQYF
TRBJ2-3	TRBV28	CASTFLSGSTDTQYF
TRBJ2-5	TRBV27	CASSLYRQSLETQYF